The rows below give T cell receptor beta chains drawn from one sample of a study of cytomegalovirus exposure and HLA in healthy donors. TCRdb's copy holds only in-frame clones and misses some; the assay was immunoSEQ multiplex PCR. This sample has about 82,000 clones; roughly 60% occur once, and the top ten carry roughly 21%. The sample taken for sequencing was PBMCs. The receptor source for this set is a woman aged 50 to 60 in good health and CMV-seropositive. The CDR3 runs from the conserved cysteine through the conserved F or W. The order of the fields is clone size, V gene, J gene, D gene, CDR3 DNA, CDR3 protein. The D gene is left open where the match is weak. Size is omitted from some rows. Given values are once, few, many or a class for expanded clones.

clone size: few
V gene: TRBV28
J gene: TRBJ2-7
D gene: TRBD2
CDR3 DNA: TGTGCCAGCAGTTTACATGCGGGGGGCTTTGGTGAGCAGTACTTC
CDR3 protein: CASSLHAGGFGEQYF

clone size: .
V gene: TRBV28
J gene: TRBJ2-5
D gene: .
CDR3 DNA: TGTGCCAGCAGTTCGTTACGGACCGGGAGAGAGACCCAGTACTTC
CDR3 protein: CASSSLRTGRETQYF

clone size: .
V gene: TRBV2
J gene: TRBJ2-7
D gene: .
CDR3 DNA: TGTGCCAGCAGTTCCGAAGGGGGGGGCGAGCAGTACTTC
CDR3 protein: CASSSEGGGEQYF

clone size: few
V gene: TRBV29-1
J gene: TRBJ1-1
D gene: TRBD1
CDR3 DNA: TGCAGCGTCATGGACAGGGTTGGCACTGAAGCTTTCTTT
CDR3 protein: CSVMDRVGTEAFF

clone size: .
V gene: TRBV27
J gene: TRBJ2-7
D gene: TRBD1
CDR3 DNA: TGTGCCAGCAGTTTAGCCCCGGGACAGGTTTACGAGCAGTACTTC
CDR3 protein: CASSLAPGQVYEQYF

clone size: .
V gene: TRBV5-3
J gene: TRBJ2-3
D gene: TRBD1
CDR3 DNA: TGTGCCAGAAGCCCTGGGACAGAAGTTAGCACAGATACGCAGTATTTT
CDR3 protein: CARSPGTEVSTDTQYF

clone size: .
V gene: TRBV5-4
J gene: TRBJ2-7
D gene: TRBD1
CDR3 DNA: TGTGCCAGCAGCTCGGGACAGGGGATGCACGAGCAGTACTTC
CDR3 protein: CASSSGQGMHEQYF

clone size: .
V gene: TRBV9
J gene: TRBJ2-5
D gene: TRBD2
CDR3 DNA: TGTGCCAGCAGCGCGAGACTAGCGGGGGGACAAGAGACCCAGTACTTC
CDR3 protein: CASSARLAGGQETQYF

clone size: few
V gene: TRBV6-1
J gene: TRBJ2-7
D gene: TRBD1
CDR3 DNA: TGTGCCAGCAATCGGGACAGGGGGAGGTACGAGCAGTACTTC
CDR3 protein: CASNRDRGRYEQYF

clone size: .
V gene: TRBV4-1
J gene: TRBJ2-7
D gene: TRBD1
CDR3 DNA: TGCGCCAGCAGCCAAGCGTGGGACAGGAGCTACGAGCAGTACTTC
CDR3 protein: CASSQAWDRSYEQYF

clone size: .
V gene: TRBV6-1
J gene: TRBJ1-2
D gene: .
CDR3 DNA: TGTGCCAGCAGTGAAGGGACAGCGAACTATGGCTACACCTTC
CDR3 protein: CASSEGTANYGYTF

clone size: once
V gene: TRBV7-2
J gene: TRBJ2-7
D gene: .
CDR3 DNA: TGTGCCAGCAGCTTACAGGTAACGAACTACGAGCAGTACTTC
CDR3 protein: CASSLQVTNYEQYF

clone size: .
V gene: TRBV28
J gene: TRBJ1-5
D gene: TRBD1
CDR3 DNA: TGTGCCAGCAGTTTAAGACAGGGGAGCAATCAGCCCCAGCATTTT
CDR3 protein: CASSLRQGSNQPQHF

clone size: few
V gene: TRBV27
J gene: TRBJ1-2
D gene: .
CDR3 DNA: TGTGCCAGCAGTTCCACTCCGACATCAAACTATGGCTACACCTTC
CDR3 protein: CASSSTPTSNYGYTF

clone size: .
V gene: TRBV19
J gene: TRBJ1-5
D gene: .
CDR3 DNA: TGTGCCAGTAGTATGAGACTTCAGCCCCAGCATTTT
CDR3 protein: CASSMRLQPQHF

clone size: .
V gene: TRBV5-1
J gene: TRBJ1-3
D gene: .
CDR3 DNA: TGCGCCAGCAGATCACAGGTCTCTGGAAACACCATATATTTT
CDR3 protein: CASRSQVSGNTIYF

clone size: .
V gene: TRBV13
J gene: TRBJ2-1
D gene: .
CDR3 DNA: TGTGCCAGCAGCTTAGGGAATCGAGACAGTTTCTTC
CDR3 protein: CASSLGNRDSFF

clone size: .
V gene: TRBV30
J gene: TRBJ1-6
D gene: .
CDR3 DNA: TGTGCCTGGACGGACTTGATGGGCTCCTATAATTCACCCCTCCACTTT
CDR3 protein: CAWTDLMGSYNSPLHF

clone size: .
V gene: TRBV19
J gene: TRBJ2-1
D gene: .
CDR3 DNA: TGTGCCAGTAGTATATTTGCGGTACAAAATGAGCAGTTCTTC
CDR3 protein: CASSIFAVQNEQFF

clone size: .
V gene: TRBV2
J gene: TRBJ1-1
D gene: TRBD1
CDR3 DNA: TGTGCCACTACAGGGGACACTGAAGCTTTCTTT
CDR3 protein: CATTGDTEAFF

clone size: .
V gene: TRBV11-2
J gene: TRBJ2-1
D gene: TRBD1
CDR3 DNA: TGTGCCAGCAGCACCGGGACAGCCTACAATGAGCAGTTCTTC
CDR3 protein: CASSTGTAYNEQFF

clone size: .
V gene: TRBV20-1
J gene: TRBJ2-1
D gene: .
CDR3 DNA: TGCAGTGCCATGAGGAATGAGCAGTTCTTC
CDR3 protein: CSAMRNEQFF

clone size: .
V gene: TRBV19
J gene: TRBJ2-1
D gene: .
CDR3 DNA: TGTGCCAGTAGTCTAAGATATTACAATGAGCAGTTCTTC
CDR3 protein: CASSLRYYNEQFF

clone size: few
V gene: TRBV5-6
J gene: TRBJ1-4
D gene: .
CDR3 DNA: TGTGCCAGCAGTGACTCAGGGCGGGAAAAACTGTTTTTT
CDR3 protein: CASSDSGREKLFF

clone size: .
V gene: TRBV7-6
J gene: TRBJ1-1
D gene: TRBD1
CDR3 DNA: TGTGCCAGCAGCACCCGACAGGGTGAAGCTTTCTTT
CDR3 protein: CASSTRQGEAFF

clone size: once
V gene: TRBV7-9
J gene: TRBJ1-5
D gene: TRBD1
CDR3 DNA: TGTGCCAGCAGCCGTTTTTCCGGACAGGGTTTTGATCAGCCCCAGCATTTT
CDR3 protein: CASSRFSGQGFDQPQHF